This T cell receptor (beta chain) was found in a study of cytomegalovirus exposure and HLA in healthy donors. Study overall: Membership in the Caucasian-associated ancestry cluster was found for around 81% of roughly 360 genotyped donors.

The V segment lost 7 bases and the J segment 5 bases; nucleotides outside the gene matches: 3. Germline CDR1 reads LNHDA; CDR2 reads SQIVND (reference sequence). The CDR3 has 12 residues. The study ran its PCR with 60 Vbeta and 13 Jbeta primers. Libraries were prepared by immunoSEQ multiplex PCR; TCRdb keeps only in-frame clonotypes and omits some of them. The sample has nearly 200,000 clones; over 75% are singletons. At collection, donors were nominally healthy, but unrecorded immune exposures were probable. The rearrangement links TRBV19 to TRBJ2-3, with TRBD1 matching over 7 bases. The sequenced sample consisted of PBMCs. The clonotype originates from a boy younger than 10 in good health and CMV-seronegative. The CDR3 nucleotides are TGTGCCAGTAAGGGGGCAGGAGATACGCAGTATTTT. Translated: CASKGAGDTQYF.